This note documents a single TCR beta chain sequence. Germline V CDR1 and CDR2: MGHRA, YSYEKL. CDR3 length: 13 amino acids. Trimming pared 3 bases from V and 14 bases from J, leaving 16 bases between. Measured with immunoSEQ multiplex PCR; TCRdb has only the in-frame clones, and not every one. Seen here are under 40,000 clones, roughly 88% observed once, and the top ten hold 4.5%. The data stem from a study of T cell changes during pregnancy in multiple sclerosis. The receptor comes from a female donor with multiple sclerosis, enrolled in a pregnancy study. The chain joins TRBV4-1 to TRBJ2-2; D is ambiguous. This sample comprised CD8+ T cells from peripheral blood mononuclear cells, obtained after pregnancy. The CDR3 nucleotides read TGCGCCAGCAGCCAGCCTTTACGTTTAGAACTGTTTTTT. It translates to CASSQPLRLELFF.